The rows below give T cell receptor beta chains drawn from one sample of a study of T cells after yellow fever vaccination. TCRdb redid the calling of the 5' RACE reads with MiXCR, one entry per CDR3 protein. The table includes 300,000 to 350,000 distinct CDR3 sequences, around 4.5% detected once. The specimen was PBMCs, collected 15 days after the yellow fever booster vaccination. All receptors derive from a man between 18 and 35 years old who received the YFV17D yellow fever vaccine. Both conserved end residues are part of each CDR3. Fields, in order: clone size, J gene, V gene, D gene, CDR3 protein, CDR3 DNA. The D gene is left open where the match is weak. Clone sizes are given selectively: once, few, many, or a class where the clone is expanded.

many	TRBJ2-2	TRBV21-1	NA	CASSNLGGLVTGELFF	TGTGCCAGCAGCAACCTTGGGGGACTAGTAACCGGGGAGCTGTTTTTT
few	TRBJ2-1	TRBV12-3/TRBV12-4	TRBD2	CASRAPGLAGNEQFF	TGTGCCAGCAGAGCTCCGGGACTAGCGGGGAATGAGCAGTTCTTC
NA	TRBJ1-1	TRBV3-1	NA	CASSPLTGRRTEAFF	TGTGCCAGCAGCCCTTTGACGGGGAGGAGGACTGAAGCTTTCTTT
NA	TRBJ2-3	TRBV5-1	NA	CASSLTGFTDTQYF	TGCGCCAGCAGCTTGACGGGCTTTACAGATACGCAGTATTTT
many	TRBJ2-2	TRBV20-1	TRBD2	CSARSPGTTTGELFF	TGCAGTGCTAGAAGCCCCGGGACTACAACCGGGGAGCTGTTTTTT
many	TRBJ1-2	TRBV3-1	TRBD1	CASSQDTGVLHTF	TGTGCCAGCAGCCAAGATACAGGGGTGTTGCACACCTTC
many	TRBJ1-1	TRBV18	TRBD1	CASSPLTGSYAEAFF	TGTGCCAGCTCACCACTGACAGGGTCTTACGCTGAAGCTTTCTTT
many	TRBJ1-2	TRBV7-8	NA	CASSLVFGSNYGYTF	TGTGCCAGCAGCTTAGTTTTTGGGTCTAACTATGGCTACACCTTC
few	TRBJ1-5	TRBV20-1	TRBD1	CSASEDRENQPQHF	TGCAGTGCTAGTGAGGACAGGGAGAATCAGCCCCAGCATTTT
few	TRBJ2-1	TRBV6-5	NA	CASSYLGDEQFF	TGTGCCAGCAGTTACTTGGGAGATGAGCAGTTCTTC
NA	TRBJ2-7	TRBV5-6	TRBD1	CASSRQGGEQYF	TGTGCCAGCAGCCGACAGGGGGGAGAGCAGTACTTC
many	TRBJ2-6	TRBV7-2	NA	CASSPMTGLRANVLTF	TGTGCCAGCAGCCCGATGACAGGCCTCCGAGCCAACGTCCTGACTTTC
many	TRBJ2-1	TRBV5-1	NA	CASNSNRHNEQFF	TGCGCCAGCAACTCGAATCGGCACAATGAGCAGTTCTTC
few	TRBJ2-1	TRBV5-6	NA	CASSLAEREQFF	TGTGCCAGCAGCTTGGCCGAACGAGAGCAGTTCTTC
many	TRBJ2-7	TRBV10-3	NA	CAISESGYEQYF	TGTGCCATCAGTGAGTCTGGCTACGAGCAGTACTTC
few	TRBJ1-1	TRBV20-1	NA	CSVARRVDLLNTEAFF	TGCAGTGTAGCCCGCCGCGTGGATTTGTTGAACACTGAAGCTTTCTTT
few	TRBJ2-3	TRBV6-5	TRBD1	CASSYSREGTGSDTQYF	TGTGCCAGCAGTTACTCAAGGGAGGGGACAGGGTCAGATACGCAGTATTTT
few	TRBJ2-3	TRBV5-1	TRBD2	CASSLARRGDTDTQYF	TGCGCCAGCAGCTTGGCCAGGCGGGGGGACACAGATACGCAGTATTTT
few	TRBJ2-7	TRBV28	TRBD2	CASSPNRGGAYRLDEQYF	TGTGCCAGCAGTCCCAATCGCGGGGGGGCCTATAGGTTGGACGAGCAGTACTTC
few	TRBJ1-2	TRBV4-3	NA	CASSQEPYGGGGYTF	TGCGCCAGCAGCCAAGAACCCTACGGGGGAGGTGGCTACACCTTC
NA	TRBJ2-3	TRBV7-2	TRBD2	CASSSTSGRRQYF	TGTGCCAGCAGCTCAACTAGCGGCCGCAGGCAGTATTTT
many	TRBJ1-2	TRBV7-9	NA	CASSEGTNGYTF	TGTGCCAGCAGCGAAGGGACCAATGGCTACACCTTC
few	TRBJ1-4	TRBV24-1	NA	CATSDSRGEKLFF	TGTGCCACCAGTGATTCGCGGGGAGAAAAACTGTTTTTT
many	TRBJ2-1	TRBV6-5	TRBD2	CASSYASGGAHEQFF	TGTGCCAGCAGTTACGCTAGCGGGGGGGCACATGAGCAGTTCTTC
NA	TRBJ2-2	TRBV6-2/TRBV6-3	TRBD1	CASSWDRSYTGELFF	TGTGCCAGCAGTTGGGACAGATCATACACCGGGGAGCTGTTTTTT
many	TRBJ2-7	TRBV5-6	NA	CASSLGVGPVYEQYF	TGTGCCAGCAGCTTGGGGGTAGGGCCAGTCTACGAGCAGTACTTC
many	TRBJ2-1	TRBV7-2	TRBD2	CASSRGGLAGVDEQFF	TGTGCCAGCAGCCGAGGGGGGCTAGCGGGGGTCGATGAGCAGTTCTTC
NA	TRBJ1-6	TRBV7-9	NA	CASSARHNSPLHF	TGTGCCAGCAGCGCCCGGCATAATTCACCCCTCCACTTT
few	TRBJ1-2	TRBV6-5	NA	CASSGQYYGYTF	TGTGCCAGCAGCGGACAGTACTATGGCTACACCTTC
few	TRBJ1-6	TRBV25-1	NA	CASHGGEGGSPLHF	TGTGCCAGCCATGGGGGTGAGGGGGGTTCACCCCTCCACTTT
many	TRBJ1-3	TRBV20-1	NA	CSARSNTIYF	TGCAGTGCTAGGTCAAACACCATATATTTT
NA	TRBJ1-6	TRBV12-3/TRBV12-4	NA	CASSLQGRSPLHF	TGTGCCAGCAGTTTACAGGGGAGATCACCCCTCCACTTT
NA	TRBJ1-2	TRBV12-3/TRBV12-4	NA	CASTKYGYTF	TGTGCCAGCACCAAATATGGCTACACCTTC
few	TRBJ1-4	TRBV5-1	NA	CASSVSWGLREKLFF	TGCGCCAGCAGCGTCTCGTGGGGGCTTAGGGAAAAACTGTTTTTT
many	TRBJ2-1	TRBV20-1	TRBD2	CSASRAGASYNEQFF	TGCAGTGCTAGCCGAGCGGGGGCCTCTTACAATGAGCAGTTCTTC
NA	TRBJ1-2	TRBV18	NA	CASSPARGGYGYTF	TGTGCCAGCTCACCAGCGAGGGGTGGGTATGGCTACACCTTC
many	TRBJ1-4	TRBV6-5	NA	CASSYFSREKLFF	TGTGCCAGCAGTTACTTCAGCCGAGAAAAACTGTTTTTT
few	TRBJ1-4	TRBV4-3	NA	CASSQEIHSATNEKLFF	TGCGCCAGCAGCCAAGAGATCCACTCTGCAACTAATGAAAAACTGTTTTTT
NA	TRBJ1-2	TRBV5-1	NA	CASSLGDPYGYTF	TGCGCCAGCAGCTTGGGTGATCCGTATGGCTACACCTTC
NA	TRBJ2-7	TRBV7-2	TRBD1	CASSSRRDRPYEQYF	TGTGCCAGCAGCTCCCGTAGGGACAGGCCCTACGAGCAGTACTTC
many	TRBJ2-3	TRBV5-1	TRBD1	CASRTGSGSLDTQYF	TGCGCCAGCAGGACAGGGTCCGGATCGTTGGATACGCAGTATTTT